The source of this TCR beta chain is a study of blood T cells in healthy people across ages (dated by TCRdb to 2013 to 2016). Turning to the overall study: In model experiments, template switching captured roughly one uniquely barcoded TCR beta cDNA molecule for every two T cells. The study measured age-related changes in TCR beta repertoire diversity using deep sequencing normalized with unique cDNA molecular identifiers. Four age groups were formed from the donors: young (average 16 years), middle-aged (around 41), aged (approximately 60) and long-lived (about 75). To avoid experimental bias, donors of different ages were spread randomly across the sequencing lanes. Using the same blood draw, the study looked at two additional independent replicas of 1 million unique cDNA reads for two donors, one aged 18 to 30 and the other aged 80 or older. General study outcomes and caveats: As age increased, observed TCR beta diversity per million T cells dropped in a roughly linear way, and a significant reduction was already evident by age 40. Compared with the aged group, more naive CD4+ T cells, fewer expanded clones and increased TCR diversity were shown by the long-lived group, suggesting age selection. Because donor CMV infection status was unknown, age-related changes in expanded clonotypes were potentially confounded. Since profiling was done on bulk unsorted PBMCs, naive and antigen-experienced compartments could not be conclusively compared. Estimates of total diversity based on one million sequenced T cells were considered lower bounds and underestimates. A strong correlation was found between observed TCR beta diversity and the percentage of naive T cells measured by flow cytometry.

The 40 or so donors, aged about 6 to 95 years, were systemically healthy Caucasian individuals from Russia. Ten milliliters of peripheral blood were collected from each donor into EDTA-treated Vacutainer tubes. Ficoll-Paque density-gradient centrifugation was used to isolate PBMCs, with at least 7 million per sample. Total RNA was extracted from PBMCs with Trizol reagent, with at least 6 micrograms obtained per sample. For every donor, an aliquot of PBMCs went through flow cytometry to measure the percentages of naive CD45RAhigh/CD27high T cells. Libraries were built with 5' RACE. Sequencing instrument: Illumina HiSeq 2500. A second roughly 7 to 11 cycle PCR used a sample-barcoded 5' primer and a J-beta primer mix. A template-switch 5' adaptor carrying 12 random nucleotides introduced a unique molecular identifier onto each TCR beta cDNA molecule. At least 2.5 million CDR3-containing paired-end reads were obtained from each sample. First-strand cDNA synthesis was performed from all RNA using the Mint cDNA synthesis kit, with priming by a TRBC-specific oligonucleotide. After uracil-DNA glycosylase treatment, a first 18-cycle PCR used universal primers M1SS and BC2_uni_R on all cDNA. The original pipeline was this. For normalization, 1 million high-quality reads, each with a distinct molecular identifier, were randomly selected from each sample. Instead of being binned into consensus sequences, reads with shared molecular identifiers were discarded. CDR3 identification, clonotype clustering and error correction used MiTCR with a Q25 quality threshold and the strictest error-elimination algorithm. A nonparametric unseen species model using Euler transformation provided a lower-bound estimate of total TCR beta diversity. Clones were called with MiXCR by TCRdb after fastp trimmed the public reads at Q25, and only in-frame beta chains were retained. Records with the same CDR3 protein are collapsed into one entry carrying the most frequent genes and DNA. For this entry, the V and J calls and clone size follow TCRdb and not the study's own pipeline. The sample has approximately 830,000 distinct CDR3 sequences on record, 60% to 80% of them singletons. 28% of the sample lies in the top ten.

As to this clonotype: It has no known antigen specificity. No much larger clonotype is one base removed from it; base qualities were not supplied.

V is pared back by 4 bases and J by 4 bases, with 18 bases lying between the germline termini. Taken from the germline V gene, the CDR1 and CDR2 loops are SGHDN and FVKESK. From its cysteine to its phenylalanine, the CDR3 spans 16 amino acids. The entry retains the CDR3 DNA only, 48 bases that are in frame from base 1. This receptor was identified in a man younger than 40 in good health. The chain couples TRBV14 to TRBJ2-3; TRBD1 is possibly the D segment (5 matching bases). Sequenced: blood. In nucleotides, the sequence is TGTGCCAGCAGCCCTGGATATGTCGACAGACCAGATACGCAGTATTTT. This translates into CASSPGYVDRPDTQYF. Where the CDR3 stops, the reference TRBV14 and TRBJ2-3 genes take over; the full variable domain is EAGVTQFPSHSVIEKGQTVTLRCDPISGHDNLYWYRRVMGKEIKFLLHFVKESKQDESGMPNNRFLAERTGGTYSTLKVQPAELEDSGVYFCASSPGYVDRPDTQYFGPGTRLTVL.